Shown below are 23 T cell receptor beta chains from a single sample sequenced in a study of blood T cell repertoires in COVID-19. Only in-frame clones appear in the TCRdb table, and some are missing; sequencing was by immunoSEQ multiplex PCR. This table holds around 170,000 clones, around 83% found once. The sequencing input was peripheral blood. These receptors were obtained from a woman aged 40 to 50 with acute or convalescent COVID-19.

V usage is TRBV11-2 and J usage is TRBJ1-4; 10 positions agree with TRBD1. V lost 3 bases, J lost 0 bases, and 1 base stayed unmatched. This CDR3 region has 16 residues. CDR1 SGHAT and CDR2 FQNNGV come from the germline V gene. CDR3 in DNA: TGTGCCAGCAGCTTCGGACAGGGGGCAACTAATGAAAAACTGTTTTTT. The encoded protein is CASSFGQGATNEKLFF.

The rearrangement uses TRBV11-3 and TRBJ2-3, with D hard to call. Germline V gene data show CDR1 as SGHNT and CDR2 as YENEEA. This CDR3 has 12 residues. V lost 5 bases and J lost 1, with 4 bases in between. In DNA, the CDR3 is TGTGCCAGCAGCCCGGGCACAGATACGCAGTATTTT. Amino acid sequence: CASSPGTDTQYF.

The V call is TRBV9, the J call TRBJ2-2; 7 positions agree with TRBD1. V lost 4 bases and J lost 4; bases outside the gene matches: 10. The CDR3 totals 16 residues. Germline V gene data show CDR1 as SGDLS and CDR2 as YYNGEE. DNA for the CDR3: TGTGCCAGCAGCCCAAGACAGGGTGGGACCACCGGGGAGCTGTTTTTT. This gives the protein CASSPRQGGTTGELFF. Full variable domain (missing parts from reference TRBV9 and TRBJ2-2): DSGVTQTPKHLITATGQRVTLRCSPRSGDLSVYWYQQSLDQGLQFLIQYYNGEERAKGNILERFSAQQFPDLHSELNLSSLELGDSALYFCASSPRQGGTTGELFFGEGSRLTVL.

The chain uses TRBV29-1 and TRBJ1-2; a possible D gene is TRBD1 (5 bases). This CDR3 region has 13 residues. The V and J ends lost 3 bases and 6 bases respectively, with 14 bases between them. Per the germline V gene, CDR1 is SQVTM and CDR2 is ANQGSEA. The CDR3 DNA follows: TGCAGCGTTGACGCGGGACTCAGCAATGGCTACACCTTC. This gives the protein CSVDAGLSNGYTF.

The rearrangement links TRBV23-1 to TRBJ1-6; possibly TRBD1 for D (6 bases). TRBV23-1 is assigned to the ORF class and has an uncertain function. The CDR3 loop spans 16 amino acids. The ends were cut back, 6 bases at V and 8 bases at J, with 20 bases in the middle. Here the CDR3 reads CASSPEQGFFDSPLHF. In DNA form, the CDR3 reads TGCGCCAGCAGCCCCGAACAGGGTTTCTTTGATTCACCCCTCCACTTT.

This chain joins TRBV28 and TRBJ2-5; 9 nucleotides align to TRBD1. The CDR3 length is 15 residues. V lost 5 bases and J lost 2; bases outside the gene matches: 6. Germline V gene data show CDR1 as MDHEN and CDR2 as SYDVKM. The CDR3 region has the DNA TGTGCCAGCAGTCGGGACAGGGACCTGCAAGAGACCCAGTACTTC. The encoded protein is CASSRDRDLQETQYF.

The CDR3 loop reads CASSGRVRDSPLHF. CDR3 DNA sequence: TGTGCCAGCAGTGGAAGGGTGAGGGATTCACCCCTCCACTTT. The chain couples TRBV2 to TRBJ1-6; D not certain. The CDR3 totals 14 residues. Per the germline V gene, CDR1 is SNHLY and CDR2 is FYNNEI. Trimming removed 4 bases at V and 8 bases at J, with 12 bases between.

This clone was counted only a few times. The chain couples TRBV9 to TRBJ2-1; D is unresolved. Germline lookup yields CDR1 SGDLS and CDR2 YYNGEE. The CDR3 has 12 residues. Trimming pared 4 bases from V and 10 bases from J, leaving 12 bases between. The CDR3 reads CASSNTIGEQFF. As DNA, the CDR3 is TGTGCCAGCAGCAACACGATCGGGGAGCAGTTCTTC.

This sequence joins TRBV5-1 and TRBJ2-7, with TRBD2 matching 9 bases. J lost 0 bases, V lost 1 base, and 8 bases had no gene match. The length of the CDR3 is 17 residues. Germline V gene sequence: CDR1 SGHRS, CDR2 YFSETQ. The CDR3 loop reads CASSLLSGGLFSYEQYF. CDR3 DNA: TGCGCCAGCAGCTTGTTAAGCGGGGGGCTATTCTCCTACGAGCAGTACTTC.

The J gene is TRBJ2-3, the V gene TRBV27; possible D gene TRBD1, 5 bases. The V gene's germline CDR1 is MNHEY and CDR2 SMNVEV (reference sequence). The CDR3 totals 13 residues. Trimming removed 4 bases at V and 4 bases at J, with 9 bases between. The CDR3 DNA reads as TGTGCCAGCAGTTCGGACACCTCAGATACGCAGTATTTT. It specifies CASSSDTSDTQYF.

This clone has just a few counts. The chain combines TRBV2 with TRBJ1-1; the D gene is possibly TRBD1 (6 bases). V dropped 5 bases and J dropped 1 base, with 14 bases sitting between them. From germline, CDR1 is SNHLY and CDR2 FYNNEI. There are 15 residues in the CDR3. CDR3 in DNA: TGTGCCAGCAGTTCTTACTCGACAGGGAACACTGAAGCTTTCTTT. Translation gives CASSSYSTGNTEAFF.

This clone was counted between two and nine times. The V call is TRBV2, the J call TRBJ2-1; no reliable D call. The V end lost 7 bases, the J end lost 7 bases, and 11 bases lay between the germline ends. The CDR3 has 12 residues. Germline values: CDR1 SNHLY, CDR2 FYNNEI. As DNA, the CDR3 is TGTGCCAGCAACCAACCCGGGAATGAGCAGTTCTTC. It yields the protein CASNQPGNEQFF.

J is TRBJ1-6 and V is TRBV2; D unclear. CDR3 length equals 16 residues. V was shortened by 6 bases and J by 7 bases, with 19 bases between the two germline ends. The germline V gene has CDR1 SNHLY and CDR2 FYNNEI. The CDR3 here is CASSNLPTGRNSPLHF. Here the CDR3 DNA reads TGTGCCAGCAGCAACTTGCCAACGGGAAGAAATTCACCCCTCCACTTT. Full variable domain (rest looked up from reference TRBV2 and TRBJ1-6): EPEVTQTPSHQVTQMGQEVILRCVPISNHLYFYWYRQILGQKVEFLVSFYNNEISEKSEIFDDQFSVERPDGSNFTLKIRSTKLEDSAMYFCASSNLPTGRNSPLHFGNGTRLTVT.

This chain connects TRBV7-9 to TRBJ2-7; TRBD2 matches at 10 bases. Per germline, CDR1 SEHNR and CDR2 FQNEAQ (reference sequence). This CDR3 spans 16 amino acids. After removal of 4 bases from V and 2 bases from J, the junction contained 8 bases not matched to a gene. CDR3 in amino acids: CASSSSSGRFAYEQYF. CDR3 bases: TGTGCCAGCAGCTCGAGTAGCGGGAGGTTTGCCTACGAGCAGTACTTC.

With respect to this clone: Different DNA sequences within this sample yield the same CDR3. The chain links TRBV15 to TRBJ1-5; 7 nucleotides line up with TRBD1. Germline V lookup: CDR1 LNHNV, CDR2 YYDKDF (reference sequence). The CDR3 length is 13 residues. With V trimmed by 5 bases and J by 5 bases, 3 bases remained unmatched. This chain's CDR3 is CATSLTGDQPQHF. The CDR3 region has the DNA TGTGCCACCAGCCTCACAGGGGATCAGCCCCAGCATTTT.

The chain combines TRBV28 with TRBJ1-5, with 7 nucleotides matching TRBD1. The CDR3 is 18 amino acids. Germline V gene sequence: CDR1 MDHEN, CDR2 SYDVKM. V trimming: 4 bases; J trimming: 0 bases; junction bases outside the gene matches: 12. The CDR3 protein is CASSSLRGTAYSNQPQHF. The CDR3 nucleotides read TGTGCCAGCAGTTCGCTCCGGGGGACAGCATATAGCAATCAGCCCCAGCATTTT.

V is TRBV2 and J is TRBJ2-7; 8 bases are shared with TRBD1. There are 14 residues in the CDR3. V gave up 6 bases and J gave up 4 bases; unmatched junction bases: 8. CDR1 and CDR2 (germline): SNHLY, FYNNEI. The CDR3 protein is CASSAWTGSYEQYF. DNA of the CDR3: TGTGCCAGCAGCGCCTGGACAGGGTCGTACGAGCAGTACTTC. Full variable domain (missing parts from reference TRBV2 and TRBJ2-7): EPEVTQTPSHQVTQMGQEVILRCVPISNHLYFYWYRQILGQKVEFLVSFYNNEISEKSEIFDDQFSVERPDGSNFTLKIRSTKLEDSAMYFCASSAWTGSYEQYFGPGTRLTVT.

The rearrangement joins TRBV29-1 to TRBJ2-5, with TRBD2 matching 10 bases. The CDR3 is made up of 13 amino acids. Looked up from germline, CDR1 is SQVTM and CDR2 is ANQGSEA. V lost 5 bases to trimming and J lost 5 bases; unmatched junction nucleotides: 5. CDR3 sequence reads: CSVQVTSGETQYF. The CDR3 DNA follows: TGCAGCGTTCAGGTGACTAGCGGGGAGACCCAGTACTTC. The full variable domain, completed using reference TRBV29-1 and TRBJ2-5, is SAVISQKPSRDICQRGTSLTIQCQVDSQVTMMFWYRQQPGQSLTLIATANQGSEATYESGFVIDKFPISRPNLTFSTLTVSNMSPEDSSIYLCSVQVTSGETQYFGPGTRLLVL.

This chain links TRBV5-4 with TRBJ1-5; D not resolved. The CDR3 covers 15 residues. Looked up from germline, CDR1 is SGHNT and CDR2 is YYREEE (reference sequence). Between the trimmed V and J ends, which lost 0 bases and 4 bases, there was a span of 11 bases. DNA of the CDR3: TGTGCCAGCAGCTTGGGAGGGATGGCAAATCAGCCCCAGCATTTT. Its protein product is CASSLGGMANQPQHF.

The chain links TRBV5-8 to TRBJ2-3; TRBD2 aligns across 10 bases. The CDR3 is 16 residues long. Germline loops: CDR1 SGHTS, CDR2 YDEGEE. V was pared by 2 bases and J by 1 base, with 4 bases of the junction left unmatched. The CDR3, as DNA: TGTGCCAGCAGCTTTTCCGGGACTAGCGGCACAGATACGCAGTATTTT. Protein sequence: CASSFSGTSGTDTQYF.

This chain uses TRBV30 with TRBJ2-3; TRBD2 agrees at 8 bases. Germline V CDR1 and CDR2: GTSNPN, SVGIG (reference sequence). Germline trimming cut 3 bases from V and 3 bases from J; bases unmatched to any gene: 8. The CDR3 totals 15 residues. The CDR3 region is CAWSLGAGGTDTQYF. The CDR3 coding sequence is TGTGCCTGGAGCTTGGGGGCGGGGGGAACAGATACGCAGTATTTT.

This clone occurred once. The chain has TRBV24-1 and TRBJ2-7; 7 bases match TRBD2. The junction had 9 bases not matched to a gene; V was cut back by 9 bases and J by 8 bases. Germline CDR1 KGHDR, CDR2 SFDVKD. CDR3 length: 12 residues. The CDR3 sequence is CATRDYRQQQYF. The CDR3 DNA reads as TGTGCCACCCGGGACTACAGACAGCAGCAGTACTTC.

This clone has more than one count but fewer than ten. This rearrangement joins TRBV4-2 to TRBJ1-3; D not certain. The V gene's germline CDR1 is LGHNA and CDR2 YNFKEQ. The V end lost 1 base, the J end lost 0 bases, and 13 bases lay between the germline ends. The CDR3 is 17 amino acids. CDR3 in amino acids: CASSQAGSLFSGNTIYF. The CDR3 nucleotides are TGTGCCAGCAGCCAAGCAGGTTCCCTATTCTCTGGAAACACCATATATTTT.